These T cell receptor beta chains were read from a single sample in a study of regulatory T cells in long-lasting Graves disease. MiXCR was run by TCRdb on the multiplex PCR reads, yielding one entry per CDR3 protein. The data hold roughly 530,000 distinct CDR3 sequences, with 15% to 20% observed a single time. Separately, the same data were catalogued under a study of T cells in Graves' hyperthyroidism and ophthalmopathy.

The sequencing used peripheral blood mononuclear cells (PBMCs), collected at new diagnosis, from a patient treated with antithyroid drugs. The origin of the receptors is a woman aged 35 to 60 with Graves disease. Both conserved end residues are part of each CDR3. D genes are given only for firm matches. The size entry is marked missing in some rows and otherwise reads once, few, many or a size class.

clone_size d_call j_call v_call cdr3_aa cdr3_nt
few TRBD1 TRBJ2-3 TRBV19 CASSTPDREEDTQYF TGTGCCAGTAGCACTCCGGACAGGGAGGAAGATACGCAGTATTTT
- TRBD1 TRBJ1-5 TRBV19 CASSPQQGNQPQHF TGTGCCAGTAGTCCCCAACAGGGGAATCAGCCCCAGCATTTT
many - TRBJ2-7 TRBV6-2/TRBV6-3 CASSGDTLGGLYEQYF TGTGCCAGCAGTGGGGACACCCTGGGAGGCCTCTACGAGCAGTACTTC
many - TRBJ1-5 TRBV28 CASSTDIPEPQHF TGTGCCAGCAGTACCGACATCCCAGAGCCCCAGCATTTT
many - TRBJ1-1 TRBV11-2 CASSLVRGTEAFF TGTGCCAGCAGCTTAGTCAGGGGAACTGAAGCTTTCTTT
many - TRBJ1-2 TRBV2 CASRGTANYGYTF TGCGCCAGCAGGGGTACAGCTAACTATGGCTACACCTTC
few - TRBJ2-2 TRBV18 CASSSGGYPGELFF TGTGCCAGCTCCTCAGGAGGCTACCCCGGGGAGCTGTTTTTT
few TRBD1 TRBJ1-6 TRBV2 CASRRGGTGDSPLHF TGTGCCAGCAGGAGAGGGGGGACAGGGGATTCACCCCTCCACTTT
many - TRBJ1-5 TRBV12-3/TRBV12-4 CASSSPRQDHQPQHF TGTGCCAGCAGTTCCCCCCGACAGGATCATCAGCCCCAGCATTTT
many TRBD1 TRBJ1-1 TRBV6-1 CASSEEGALNTEAFF TGTGCCAGCAGTGAAGAGGGGGCCTTGAACACTGAAGCTTTCTTT
- - TRBJ1-2 TRBV6-6 CASSYSGSPGYGYTF TGTGCCAGCAGTTACTCGGGCAGCCCAGGCTATGGCTACACCTTC
few TRBD2 TRBJ2-3 TRBV6-1 CASSGTSGGRTDTQYF TGTGCCAGCAGTGGGACTAGCGGGGGGAGGACAGATACGCAGTATTTT